This entry describes one TCR beta chain. TCRdb processed the 5' RACE reads anew with MiXCR; each CDR3 protein has one entry. The sample yields 430,000 or so distinct CDR3 sequences, more than 20% seen once. The sample is drawn from a study of T-cell memory formation after mild COVID-19. Study context: Largely donor-specific sequence clusters came from a couple of donors.

V lost 6 bases and J lost 3; bases outside the gene matches: 9. The CDR3 has 16 residues. Germline values: CDR1 SEHNR, CDR2 FQNEAQ (reference sequence). Source material: PBMCs or a T cell subset sorted from them (not recorded which). The chain recombines TRBV7-9 with TRBJ2-5; TRBD1 matches 11 bases. The source is an adult woman who had mild COVID-19 (a few samples of this study predate the infection). Cell type and time point are not known. CDR3 bases: TGTGCCAGCAGGGAGACGGGGACAGGGGGAAAAGAGACCCAGTACTTC. It is translated as CASRETGTGGKETQYF.